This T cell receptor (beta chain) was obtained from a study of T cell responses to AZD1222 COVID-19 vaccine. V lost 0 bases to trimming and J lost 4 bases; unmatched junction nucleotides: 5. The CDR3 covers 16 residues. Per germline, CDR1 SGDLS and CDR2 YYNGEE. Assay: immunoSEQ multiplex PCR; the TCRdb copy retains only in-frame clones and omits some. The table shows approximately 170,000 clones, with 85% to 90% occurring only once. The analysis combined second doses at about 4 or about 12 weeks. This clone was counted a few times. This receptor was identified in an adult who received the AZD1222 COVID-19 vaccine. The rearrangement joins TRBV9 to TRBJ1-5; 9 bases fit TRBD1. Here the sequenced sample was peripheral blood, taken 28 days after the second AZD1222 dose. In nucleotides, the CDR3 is TGTGCCAGCAGCGTAGAAACAGGGGGCGCGAATCAGCCCCAGCATTTT. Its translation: CASSVETGGANQPQHF.